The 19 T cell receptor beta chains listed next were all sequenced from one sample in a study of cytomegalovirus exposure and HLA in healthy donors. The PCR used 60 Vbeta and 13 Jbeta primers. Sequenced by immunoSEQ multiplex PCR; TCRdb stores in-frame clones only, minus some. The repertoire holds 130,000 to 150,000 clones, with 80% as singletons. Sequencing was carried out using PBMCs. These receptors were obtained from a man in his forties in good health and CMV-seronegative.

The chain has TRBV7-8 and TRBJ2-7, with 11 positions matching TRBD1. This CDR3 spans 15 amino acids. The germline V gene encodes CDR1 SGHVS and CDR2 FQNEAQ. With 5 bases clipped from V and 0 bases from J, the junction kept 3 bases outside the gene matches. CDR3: CASSVGTGGSYEQYF. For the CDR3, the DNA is TGTGCCAGCAGCGTAGGGACAGGGGGCTCCTACGAGCAGTACTTC.

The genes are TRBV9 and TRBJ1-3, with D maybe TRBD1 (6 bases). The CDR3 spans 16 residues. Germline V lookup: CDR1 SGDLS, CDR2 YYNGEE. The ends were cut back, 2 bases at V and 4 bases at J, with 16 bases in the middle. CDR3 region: CASSVELQGSGNTIYF. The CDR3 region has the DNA TGTGCCAGCAGCGTCGAGTTACAGGGATCCGGAAACACCATATATTTT. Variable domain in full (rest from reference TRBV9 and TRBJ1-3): DSGVTQTPKHLITATGQRVTLRCSPRSGDLSVYWYQQSLDQGLQFLIQYYNGEERAKGNILERFSAQQFPDLHSELNLSSLELGDSALYFCASSVELQGSGNTIYFGEGSWLTVV.

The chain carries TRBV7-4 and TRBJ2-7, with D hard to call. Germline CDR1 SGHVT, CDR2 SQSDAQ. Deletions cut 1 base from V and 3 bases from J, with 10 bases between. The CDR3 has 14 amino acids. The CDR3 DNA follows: TGTGCCAGCAGCTTAGGTGTCAGGCTCTACGAGCAGTACTTC. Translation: CASSLGVRLYEQYF.

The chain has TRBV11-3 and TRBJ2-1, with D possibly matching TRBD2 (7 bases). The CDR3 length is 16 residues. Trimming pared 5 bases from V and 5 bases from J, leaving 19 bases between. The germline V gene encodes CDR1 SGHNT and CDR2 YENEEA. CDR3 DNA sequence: TGTGCCAGCAGCCAGGGCGAGGGGGGGTTTCACAATGAGCAGTTCTTC. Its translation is CASSQGEGGFHNEQFF.

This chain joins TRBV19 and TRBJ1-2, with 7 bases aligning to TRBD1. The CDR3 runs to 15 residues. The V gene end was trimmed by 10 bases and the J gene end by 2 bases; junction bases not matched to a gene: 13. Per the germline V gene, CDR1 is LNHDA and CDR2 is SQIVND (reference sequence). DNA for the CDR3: TGTGCCACCCAAAAAGGGACAGCAGAGAACTATGGCTACACCTTC. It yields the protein CATQKGTAENYGYTF.

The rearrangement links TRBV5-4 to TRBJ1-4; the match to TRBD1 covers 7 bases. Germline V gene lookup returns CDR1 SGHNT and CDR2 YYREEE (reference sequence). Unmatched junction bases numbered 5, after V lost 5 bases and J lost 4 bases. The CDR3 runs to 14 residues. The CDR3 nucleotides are TGTGCCAGCAGATCCGGGACAGATAATGAAAAACTGTTTTTT. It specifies CASRSGTDNEKLFF.

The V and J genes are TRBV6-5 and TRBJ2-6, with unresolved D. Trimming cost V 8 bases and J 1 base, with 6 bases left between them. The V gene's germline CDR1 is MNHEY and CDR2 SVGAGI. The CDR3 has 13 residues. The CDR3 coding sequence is TGTGCCAGCCGAGCTTCTGGGGCCAACGTCCTGACTTTC. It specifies CASRASGANVLTF.

CDR3 region: CAWTGDRRDTEAFF. In DNA, the CDR3 is TGTGCCTGGACCGGGGACAGGAGGGACACTGAAGCTTTCTTT. The gene calls are TRBV30 and TRBJ1-1; 8 nucleotides line up with TRBD1. The CDR3 totals 14 residues. Germline lookup yields CDR1 GTSNPN and CDR2 SVGIG (reference sequence). J lost 3 bases, V lost 4 bases, and 7 bases had no gene match. Together with reference TRBV30 and TRBJ1-1, the CDR3 gives the full variable domain: SQTIHQWPATLVQPVGSPLSLECTVEGTSNPNLYWYRQAAGRGLQLLFYSVGIGQISSEVPQNLSASRPQDRQFILSSKKLLLSDSGFYLCAWTGDRRDTEAFFGQGTRLTVV.

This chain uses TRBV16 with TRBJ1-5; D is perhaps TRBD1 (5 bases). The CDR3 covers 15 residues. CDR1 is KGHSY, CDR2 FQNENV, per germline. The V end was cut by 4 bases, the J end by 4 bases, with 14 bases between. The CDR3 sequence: CASSPEGLSNQPQHF. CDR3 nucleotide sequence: TGTGCCAGCAGCCCCGAGGGACTCTCGAATCAGCCCCAGCATTTT.

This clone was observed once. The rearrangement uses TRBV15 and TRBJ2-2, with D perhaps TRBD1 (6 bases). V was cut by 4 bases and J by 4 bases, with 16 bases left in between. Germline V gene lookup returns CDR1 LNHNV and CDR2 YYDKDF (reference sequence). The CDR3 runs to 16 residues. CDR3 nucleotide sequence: TGTGCCACCAGCACCCTACAGGGATGGAGCACCGGGGAGCTGTTTTTT. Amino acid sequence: CATSTLQGWSTGELFF.

CDR3 residues: CASSGGRYTGELFF. The DNA for the CDR3 is TGTGCCAGCAGCGGGGGACGGTACACCGGGGAGCTGTTTTTT. The chain uses TRBV27 and TRBJ2-2, with D tentatively TRBD2 (6 bases). This CDR3 comprises 14 residues. V gave up 6 bases and J gave up 3 bases, with 11 bases separating them. Germline CDR1 reads MNHEY; CDR2 reads SMNVEV (reference sequence).

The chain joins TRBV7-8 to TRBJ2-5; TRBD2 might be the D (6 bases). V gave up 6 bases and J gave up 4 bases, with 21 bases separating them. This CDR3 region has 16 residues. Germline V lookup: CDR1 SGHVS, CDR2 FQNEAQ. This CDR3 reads CASRDRGNLGGETQYF. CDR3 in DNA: TGTGCCAGCAGGGACCGGGGTAACCTGGGGGGAGAGACCCAGTACTTC.

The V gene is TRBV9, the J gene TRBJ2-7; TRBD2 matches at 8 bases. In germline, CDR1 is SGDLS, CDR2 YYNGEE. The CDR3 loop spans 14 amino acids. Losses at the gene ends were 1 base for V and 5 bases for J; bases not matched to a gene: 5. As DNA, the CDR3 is TGTGCCAGCAGCGTACACGGGGGGGCGAACGAGCAGTACTTC. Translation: CASSVHGGANEQYF.

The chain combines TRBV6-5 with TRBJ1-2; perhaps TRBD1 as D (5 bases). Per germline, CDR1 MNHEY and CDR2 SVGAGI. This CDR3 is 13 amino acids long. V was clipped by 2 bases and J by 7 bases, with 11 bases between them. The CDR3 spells CASSYTQGSGYTF. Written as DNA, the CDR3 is TGTGCCAGCAGTTACACGCAGGGTAGTGGCTACACCTTC.

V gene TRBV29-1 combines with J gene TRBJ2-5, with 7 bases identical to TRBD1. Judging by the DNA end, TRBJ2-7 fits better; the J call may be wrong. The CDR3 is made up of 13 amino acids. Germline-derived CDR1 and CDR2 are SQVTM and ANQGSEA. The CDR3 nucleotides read TGCAGCGCCAGGGGGACAGCTTCCTACGAGCAGTACTTC. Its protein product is CSARGTASYEQYF.

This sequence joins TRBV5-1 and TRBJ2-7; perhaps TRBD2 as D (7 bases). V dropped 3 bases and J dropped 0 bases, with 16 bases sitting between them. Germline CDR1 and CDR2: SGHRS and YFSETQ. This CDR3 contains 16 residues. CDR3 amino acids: CASSSQPGGPSYEQYF. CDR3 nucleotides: TGCGCCAGCAGCTCACAACCGGGGGGCCCCTCCTACGAGCAGTACTTC.

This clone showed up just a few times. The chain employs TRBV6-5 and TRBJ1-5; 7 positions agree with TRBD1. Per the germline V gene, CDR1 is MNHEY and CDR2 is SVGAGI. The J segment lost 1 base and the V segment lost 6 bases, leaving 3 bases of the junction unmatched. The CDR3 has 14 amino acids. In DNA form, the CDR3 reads TGTGCCAGCAGAGCGGACAGGAGCAATCAGCCCCAGCATTTT. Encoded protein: CASRADRSNQPQHF.

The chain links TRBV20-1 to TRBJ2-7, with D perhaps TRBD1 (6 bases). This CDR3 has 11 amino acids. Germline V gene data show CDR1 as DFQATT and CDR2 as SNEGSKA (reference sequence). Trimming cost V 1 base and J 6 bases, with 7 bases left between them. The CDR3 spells CSARGQVEQYF. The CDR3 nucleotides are TGCAGTGCTAGAGGACAGGTCGAGCAGTACTTC.

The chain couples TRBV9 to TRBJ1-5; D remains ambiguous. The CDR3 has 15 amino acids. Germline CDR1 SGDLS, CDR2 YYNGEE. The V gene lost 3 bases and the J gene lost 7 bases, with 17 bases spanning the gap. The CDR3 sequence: CASSASVNGVQPQHF. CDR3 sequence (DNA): TGTGCCAGCAGCGCCTCCGTTAACGGAGTCCAGCCCCAGCATTTT.